These 32 T cell receptor beta chains came from one sample sequenced in a study of blood T cell repertoires in COVID-19. Sequencing used immunoSEQ multiplex PCR; TCRdb keeps in-frame clones, though not all of them. This table has approximately 480,000 clones, approximately 92% appearing once. The sample taken for sequencing was peripheral blood. These receptors were obtained from a man younger than 35 with COVID-19, enrolled during active disease.

The genes are TRBV5-4 and TRBJ2-2, with a weak D call TRBD1 (5 bases). The CDR3 covers 16 residues. Trimming took off 4 bases at V and 4 bases at J, with 17 bases between the two ends. Germline CDR1 is SGHNT and CDR2 is YYREEE (reference sequence). This CDR3 reads CASSAIPDTFTGELFF. CDR3 DNA sequence: TGTGCCAGCAGCGCGATCCCGGACACTTTCACCGGGGAGCTGTTTTTT.

The gene calls are TRBV6-5 and TRBJ1-1, with D maybe TRBD1 (6 bases). V shed 6 bases and J shed 5 bases, with 10 bases lying between them. The CDR3 is 12 residues long. Germline V lookup: CDR1 MNHEY, CDR2 SVGAGI. The CDR3 DNA reads TGTGCCAGCAGGCGGGGGCTTACTGAAGCTTTCTTT. It yields the protein CASRRGLTEAFF.

This chain connects TRBV19 to TRBJ2-1; D is possibly TRBD2 (5 bases). The CDR3 has 15 residues. The V gene's germline CDR1 is LNHDA and CDR2 SQIVND (reference sequence). V lost 5 bases, J lost 0 bases, and 11 bases lay in between. In DNA form, the CDR3 reads TGTGCCAGTAGTTCGACGGGGAGCTCCTACAATGAGCAGTTCTTC. Translation gives CASSSTGSSYNEQFF.

The chain employs TRBV6-5 and TRBJ1-1; D is perhaps TRBD1 (5 bases). CDR1 is MNHEY, CDR2 SVGAGI, per germline. This CDR3 has 13 residues. Trimming stripped 7 bases from V and 4 bases from J, with 13 bases between. CDR3 protein: CASKRGRGTEAFF. CDR3 DNA: TGTGCCAGCAAGCGGGGTAGGGGCACTGAAGCTTTCTTT.

The CDR3 is CASSPEWTVFDRETQYF. CDR3 nucleotide sequence: TGTGCCAGCAGCCCCGAATGGACAGTTTTTGACCGGGAGACCCAGTACTTC. The rearrangement uses TRBV5-4 and TRBJ2-5; a possible D gene is TRBD1 (6 bases). The CDR3 extends over 17 amino acids. V gave up 4 bases and J gave up 5 bases, with 24 bases separating them. Germline CDR1 SGHNT, CDR2 YYREEE (reference sequence).

This chain links TRBV5-1 with TRBJ1-1; D possibly corresponds to TRBD1 (6 bases). V lost 0 bases and J lost 1, with 10 bases in between. The germline V gene encodes CDR1 SGHRS and CDR2 YFSETQ. The CDR3 spans 15 residues. The CDR3 is CASSLAPGQNTEAFF. For the CDR3, the DNA is TGCGCCAGCAGCTTGGCCCCGGGACAGAACACTGAAGCTTTCTTT.

The gene calls are TRBV11-2 and TRBJ1-2, with D perhaps TRBD1 (6 bases). V gave up 2 bases and J gave up 3 bases, with 19 bases separating them. The CDR3 is made up of 17 amino acids. Germline V gene lookup returns CDR1 SGHAT and CDR2 FQNNGV. The chain's CDR3 is CASSLRAGALWDYGYTF. CDR3 bases: TGTGCCAGCAGCTTACGGGCAGGGGCCCTCTGGGACTATGGCTACACCTTC.

The chain joins TRBV10-3 to TRBJ2-7; no reliable D call. Germline lookup yields CDR1 ENHRY and CDR2 SYGVKD. The CDR3 is made up of 14 amino acids. The germline V and J ends were trimmed by 0 bases and 2 bases, with 8 bases remaining between them. The DNA for the CDR3 is TGTGCCATCAGTGAGTCCGGCAGCGCCTACGAGCAGTACTTC. It is translated as CAISESGSAYEQYF.

V gene TRBV11-2 combines with J gene TRBJ2-1; D not resolved. The CDR3 extends over 12 amino acids. The V gene's germline CDR1 is SGHAT and CDR2 FQNNGV. Trimming took off 8 bases at V and 4 bases at J, with 9 bases between the two ends. The DNA of the CDR3 is TGTGCCAGCGGCCCAGAATACAATGAGCAGTTCTTC. Amino acid sequence: CASGPEYNEQFF.

The rearrangement joins TRBV19 to TRBJ2-2, with D maybe TRBD2 (5 bases). The CDR3 consists of 16 residues. The ends were cut back, 1 base at V and 0 bases at J, with 9 bases in the middle. Germline V gene lookup returns CDR1 LNHDA and CDR2 SQIVND (reference sequence). The CDR3 nucleotides are TGTGCCAGTAGTATAGGAAATAGCGCGAACACCGGGGAGCTGTTTTTT. It is translated as CASSIGNSANTGELFF.

This clone was recorded once. This chain uses TRBV6-6 with TRBJ1-5; TRBD1 might be the D (5 bases). Per the germline V gene, CDR1 is MNHNY and CDR2 is SVGAGI (reference sequence). Trimming stripped 9 bases from V and 7 bases from J, with 16 bases between. This CDR3 comprises 13 residues. The CDR3 loop is CASTFREGQPQHF. CDR3 coding DNA: TGTGCCAGTACCTTCAGGGAAGGACAGCCCCAGCATTTT.

This chain links TRBV7-8 with TRBJ1-2; D remains ambiguous. CDR3 length: 15 amino acids. Germline values: CDR1 SGHVS, CDR2 FQNEAQ. Between the trimmed V and J ends, which lost 0 bases and 2 bases, there was a span of 10 bases. The CDR3 reads CASSLAEWENYGYTF. As DNA, the CDR3 is TGTGCCAGCAGCTTAGCAGAGTGGGAGAACTATGGCTACACCTTC.

The V call is TRBV5-4, the J call TRBJ2-5, with 8 bases aligning to TRBD2. V lost 0 bases and J lost 5; bases outside the gene matches: 6. The CDR3 runs to 15 residues. Germline V gene sequence: CDR1 SGHNT, CDR2 YYREEE (reference sequence). For the CDR3, the DNA is TGTGCCAGCAGCTTGGAGCTAGCGGGTAGGGAGACCCAGTACTTC. Amino acid sequence: CASSLELAGRETQYF. The full variable domain, in which reference TRBV5-4 and TRBJ2-5 provide the parts outside the CDR3, is ETGVTQSPTHLIKTRGQQVTLRCSSQSGHNTVSWYQQALGQGPQFIFQYYREEENGRGNFPPRFSGLQFPNYSSELNVNALELDDSALYLCASSLELAGRETQYFGPGTRLLVL.

This chain connects TRBV5-1 to TRBJ2-7, with 11 nucleotides matching TRBD1. The CDR3 is 15 residues long. J gave up 4 bases and V 4 bases, and 7 bases lay outside the gene matches. In germline, CDR1 is SGHRS, CDR2 YFSETQ. DNA of the CDR3: TGCGCCAGCAGCCGGACAGGGGGCTTAGGTTACGAGCAGTACTTC. Translated, it gives CASSRTGGLGYEQYF.

V is TRBV28 and J is TRBJ2-1; 12 nucleotides align to TRBD2. Germline V lookup: CDR1 MDHEN, CDR2 SYDVKM. V lost 9 bases and J lost 4; bases outside the gene matches: 1. The CDR3 is 13 residues long. CDR3 nucleotide sequence: TGTGCCAGTGGGACTAGCGGGTACAATGAGCAGTTCTTC. It codes for CASGTSGYNEQFF.

This chain links TRBV3-1 (or the pseudogene TRBV3-2) with TRBJ2-2; 7 bases align to TRBD2. This CDR3 has 15 residues. V shed 7 bases and J 6 bases; nucleotides not matched to a gene: 11. Germline V CDR1 and CDR2: LGHDT, YNNKEL (reference sequence). The CDR3 DNA reads as TGTGCCAGCAAAGTGGACGGGGGGTATCCCGGGGAGCTGTTTTTT. Its protein product is CASKVDGGYPGELFF.

V and J are TRBV5-1 and TRBJ2-5, with D unclear. Germline CDR1 and CDR2: SGHRS and YFSETQ. Trimming took 0 bases from V and 1 from J, leaving 10 bases between them. This CDR3 has 15 residues. The CDR3 is CASSLVGQPQETQYF. CDR3 nucleotides: TGCGCCAGCAGCTTGGTTGGGCAGCCCCAAGAGACCCAGTACTTC. The complete variable domain, with remaining parts taken from reference TRBV5-1 and TRBJ2-5, reads KAGVTQTPRYLIKTRGQQVTLSCSPISGHRSVSWYQQTPGQGLQFLFEYFSETQRNKGNFPGRFSGRQFSNSRSEMNVSTLELGDSALYLCASSLVGQPQETQYFGPGTRLLVL.

The CDR3 sequence: CASSDSATRANAGELFF. Here the CDR3 DNA reads TGTGCCAGCAGTGACTCGGCAACTAGGGCCAACGCCGGGGAGCTGTTTTTT. The V and J genes are TRBV6-4 and TRBJ2-2, with TRBD2 as a possible D gene (5 bases). The CDR3 has 17 residues. Germline V gene sequence: CDR1 MRHNA, CDR2 SNTAGT. V lost 0 bases to trimming and J lost 6 bases, with 17 bases between them.

For the CDR3, the DNA is TGCAGCGTTGAAAGCGCGACCGGGGAGCTGTTTTTT. It yields the protein CSVESATGELFF. V usage is TRBV29-1 and J usage is TRBJ2-2; D is undetermined. The germline V and J ends were trimmed by 2 bases and 5 bases, with 6 bases remaining between them. The CDR3 is 12 residues long. The germline V gene has CDR1 SQVTM and CDR2 ANQGSEA.

The genes are TRBV5-8 and TRBJ1-5; unclear D gene. The ends were cut back, 0 bases at V and 1 base at J, with 11 bases in the middle. The CDR3 is 16 amino acids. From germline, CDR1 is SGHTS and CDR2 YDEGEE. The CDR3 sequence is CASSLGSGTSNQPQHF. CDR3 DNA sequence: TGTGCCAGCAGCTTGGGTTCAGGAACCAGCAATCAGCCCCAGCATTTT.

This clone has a handful of counts. The V call is TRBV19, the J call TRBJ1-6; 7 bases map to TRBD1. After removal of 6 bases from V and 8 bases from J, the junction contained 10 bases not matched to a gene. Germline V CDR1 and CDR2: LNHDA, SQIVND (reference sequence). This CDR3 has 15 amino acids. CDR3 region: CASRAGQRPDSPLHF. CDR3 nucleotides: TGTGCCAGTAGGGCGGGACAGAGGCCGGATTCACCCCTCCACTTT.

This chain uses TRBV6-4 with TRBJ2-1, with D possibly TRBD2 on 6 matching bases. Germline CDR1 MRHNA, CDR2 SNTAGT. V was cut by 3 bases and J by 3 bases, with 12 bases left in between. The CDR3 spans 15 residues. In nucleotides, the CDR3 is TGTGCCAGCAGTGAAAGAGGAGGGGACTACAATGAGCAGTTCTTC. This codes for CASSERGGDYNEQFF.

V usage is TRBV7-8 and J usage is TRBJ2-3, with 14 bases aligning to TRBD2. With 5 bases clipped from V and 5 bases from J, the junction kept 6 bases outside the gene matches. CDR3 length equals 16 residues. Germline V gene data show CDR1 as SGHVS and CDR2 as FQNEAQ. DNA of the CDR3: TGTGCCAGCAGCCGGACTAGCGGGAGGTCTGGAGATACGCAGTATTTT. Its translation is CASSRTSGRSGDTQYF.

A single count supports this clone. The CDR3: CASSPPDRTLTDTQYF. CDR3 nucleotides: TGTGCCAGCTCACCCCCGGACAGAACCCTCACAGATACGCAGTATTTT. The V call is TRBV18, the J call TRBJ2-3, with D maybe TRBD1 (6 bases). The CDR3 length is 16 residues. Looked up from germline, CDR1 is KGHSH and CDR2 is LQKENI. V gave up 3 bases and J gave up 2 bases, with 15 bases separating them.

The chain links TRBV6-5 to TRBJ1-2, with D possibly TRBD1 on 5 matching bases. Trimming pared 6 bases from V and 4 bases from J, leaving 9 bases between. The germline V gene has CDR1 MNHEY and CDR2 SVGAGI. The CDR3 is made up of 12 amino acids. The CDR3 DNA is TGTGCCAGCAGATACGACAGCTATGGCTACACCTTC. The encoded protein is CASRYDSYGYTF.

V gene TRBV19 combines with J gene TRBJ2-3, with 9 positions matching TRBD1. Germline CDR1 is LNHDA and CDR2 is SQIVND (reference sequence). This CDR3 has 15 residues. The V segment lost 10 bases and the J segment 1 base; nucleotides outside the gene matches: 9. This chain's CDR3 is CANNHRDRGTDTQYF. In DNA, the CDR3 is TGTGCCAACAACCACCGGGACAGGGGCACAGATACGCAGTATTTT.

J is TRBJ2-2 and V is TRBV5-6, with D unresolved. The CDR3 totals 16 residues. From germline, CDR1 is SGHDT and CDR2 YYEEEE. Trimming removed 1 base at V and 2 bases at J, with 12 bases between. The CDR3 bases are TGTGCCAGCAGCTTGCTTACGGAGCTCAACACCGGGGAGCTGTTTTTT. This encodes CASSLLTELNTGELFF.

The CDR3 bases are TGTGCCAGCAGCTTGGAGATTACCGGGGAGCTGTTTTTT. Residues: CASSLEITGELFF. This chain uses TRBV11-2 with TRBJ2-2; D is ambiguous. The V gene lost 3 bases and the J gene lost 5 bases, with 7 bases spanning the gap. Germline V gene sequence: CDR1 SGHAT, CDR2 FQNNGV. The CDR3 is 13 amino acids.

This clone was counted once. V and J are TRBV9 and TRBJ2-1; tentatively, D is TRBD2 (5 bases). The CDR3 loop spans 13 amino acids. Looked up from germline, CDR1 is SGDLS and CDR2 is YYNGEE. Trimming took off 0 bases at V and 13 bases at J, with 14 bases between the two ends. For the CDR3, the DNA is TGTGCCAGCAGCGTAGATGGGGTTGAGGGACAGTTCTTC. This sequence encodes CASSVDGVEGQFF.

The chain combines TRBV11-1 with TRBJ1-6, with D hard to call. Germline CDR1 is SGHAT and CDR2 is FQDESV (reference sequence). CDR3 length: 14 residues. The germline V and J ends were trimmed by 3 bases and 6 bases, with 9 bases remaining between them. Written as DNA, the CDR3 is TGTGCCAGCAGCTTCGCGGGGATTAATTCACCCCTCCACTTT. Protein: CASSFAGINSPLHF.

The CDR3 DNA sequence: TGTGCCAGCAGTAACAGGGGATCACACTATGGCTACACCTTC. It specifies CASSNRGSHYGYTF. This chain uses TRBV2 with TRBJ1-2; 7 positions agree with TRBD1. J was trimmed by 3 bases and V by 5 bases; bases with no gene match: 6. CDR1 is SNHLY, CDR2 FYNNEI, per germline. The CDR3 is made up of 14 amino acids.

V usage is TRBV20-1 and J usage is TRBJ2-1; 7 bases are shared with TRBD2. The CDR3 length is 14 residues. V gave up 3 bases and J gave up 6 bases; unmatched junction bases: 8. Per the germline V gene, CDR1 is DFQATT and CDR2 is SNEGSKA (reference sequence). As DNA, the CDR3 is TGCAGTGCTAGTGGAGGCGGGAGAGGCAATGAGCAGTTCTTC. It is translated as CSASGGGRGNEQFF.